The T cell receptor (beta chain) under discussion was sequenced for a study of T cells in Graves' hyperthyroidism and ophthalmopathy. It was RNA transcripts that yielded the amplified TCR beta CDR3 regions. First-round RT-PCR with HTBI primers amplified the TCR CDR3 region. TCRdb redid the calling of the multiplex PCR reads with MiXCR, one entry per CDR3 protein. Here the sample spans 300,000 or so distinct CDR3 sequences, approximately 17% being singletons. Patients were excluded for uncontrolled infection, other autoimmune disease, pregnancy or lactation. The sequence was collected from a woman aged 60-75 years with Graves' ophthalmopathy. The sample was blood.

Written as DNA, the CDR3 is TGTGCCAGCAGCCTCCGGACTAGCGGGGGACCCTATAAGGGACAGTTCTTC. This gives the protein CASSLRTSGGPYKGQFF. The chain employs TRBV7-2 and TRBJ2-1; 13 positions match TRBD2. There are 17 residues in the CDR3. V was clipped by 5 bases and J by 13 bases; unmatched bases: 17. CDR1 and CDR2 (germline): SGHTA, FQGNSA.